The present entry profiles one T cell receptor (beta chain) with its context. The record originates from a study of blood T cell repertoires in COVID-19. Across the whole study: The United States, Italy and Spain were the sources of the acute and convalescent COVID-19 samples.

Authors' processing steps: Reference gene primer amplification yielded estimated nucleated cell counts. Clones were sequenced by immunoSEQ multiplex PCR, and TCRdb holds only the in-frame ones, with some missing. V and J calls and clone size come straight from that table; D and trimming were deduced from the DNA. The sample comprises about 72,000 clones, approximately 90% of which are singletons, and roughly 10% rests with the top ten. Germline values: CDR1 MNHNS, CDR2 SASEGT. This CDR3 region has 18 residues. V dropped 2 bases and J dropped 0; count of bases not matched to a gene: 9. This TCR was sampled from a man in his sixties or seventies with active or convalescent COVID-19. Sequencing input: peripheral blood. The V call is TRBV6-1, the J call TRBJ1-3; the match to TRBD1 covers 8 bases. This CDR3 reads CASSEWGTGLASGNTIYF. CDR3 nucleotides: TGTGCCAGCAGTGAATGGGGGACAGGTCTTGCCTCTGGAAACACCATATATTTT.